The 4 T cell receptor beta chains below were found in one sample sequenced in a study of T cells of healthy individuals. TCRdb itself ran the 5' RACE reads through MiXCR, one entry per CDR3 protein. This table has around 100,000 distinct CDR3 sequences, about 16% appearing once. These receptor sequences come from a human donor in good health.

There are many counts of this clonotype. The rearrangement uses TRBV25-1 and TRBJ2-5; maybe TRBD2 (6 bases). The CDR3 length is 14 residues. CDR1 is MGHDK, CDR2 SYGVNS, per germline. The V gene lost 1 base and the J gene lost 5 bases, with 11 bases spanning the gap. The CDR3 sequence: CASSESLAGETQYF. The DNA of the CDR3 is TGTGCCAGCAGTGAATCCCTTGCGGGGGAGACCCAGTACTTC.

The rearrangement links TRBV7-2 to TRBJ2-7; TRBD1 matches at 8 bases. This CDR3 has 14 residues. Germline trimming cut 3 bases from V and 3 bases from J; bases unmatched to any gene: 4. Germline CDR1 SGHTA, CDR2 FQGNSA. The CDR3 loop reads CASSLTGAHYEQYF. CDR3 in DNA: TGTGCCAGCAGCTTGACAGGGGCCCACTACGAGCAGTACTTC.

This clonotype was observed at least ten times. The chain has TRBV20-1 and TRBJ1-4; D may be TRBD1 (6 bases). CDR1 DFQATT and CDR2 SNEGSKA come from the germline V gene (reference sequence). V lost 0 bases to trimming and J lost 0 bases, with 8 bases between them. The CDR3 is made up of 15 amino acids. The CDR3 loop is CSARDRQATNEKLFF. The CDR3 bases are TGCAGTGCTAGAGATCGACAGGCAACTAATGAAAAACTGTTTTTT.

There are a few counts of this clonotype. V is TRBV7-2 and J is TRBJ2-5; no definite D call. Deletions cut 8 bases from V and 1 base from J, with 11 bases between. This CDR3 has 13 amino acids. CDR1 and CDR2 from the germline V gene are SGHTA and FQGNSA. CDR3 nucleotides: TGTGCCAGCCTCCGAAGGGCCCAAGAGACCCAGTACTTC. Its protein product is CASLRRAQETQYF.